Below are 2 T cell receptor beta chains sequenced from a single sample in a study of CD8 T cells in Susac syndrome. Reverse transcription of roughly 0.45 to 1 ug RNA used random hexamers. TCRdb recomputed calls from the immunoSEQ multiplex PCR reads with MiXCR, one row per CDR3 protein. The data contain 150,000 to 200,000 distinct CDR3 sequences, 93% of them singletons. Sequencing was done on a sample of CD4+ T cells from PBMCs. These receptor sequences come from a human donor in good health.

The chain joins TRBV15 to TRBJ1-2; no clear D gene. The CDR3 is 14 amino acids. The germline V gene has CDR1 LNHNV and CDR2 YYDKDF (reference sequence). Trimming pared 0 bases from V and 3 bases from J, leaving 8 bases between. CDR3 sequence reads: CATSRDRGHYGYTF. In DNA, the CDR3 is TGTGCCACCAGCAGAGATCGGGGTCACTATGGCTACACCTTC.

V and J are TRBV2 and TRBJ1-6; 7 positions agree with TRBD1. V dropped 8 bases and J dropped 6; count of bases not matched to a gene: 10. CDR3 size: 15 residues. Germline V CDR1 and CDR2: SNHLY, FYNNEI. The CDR3 reads CASFDRALGNSPLHF. The CDR3 DNA reads as TGTGCCAGCTTCGACAGGGCTTTGGGTAATTCACCCCTCCACTTT.